This T cell receptor beta chain appears in the sequencing data of a study of Japanese encephalitis immunity and Zika vaccine responses. Study at large: Sequenced timepoints were week 0, after pre-vaccination, and week 52.

TCRdb re-derived calls from the 5' RACE reads in MiXCR, one entry per CDR3 protein. The table has 1,500 to 2,000 distinct CDR3 sequences, 5.5% to 7% seen once; the top ten hold approximately 29%. This clonotype is labeled as medium-sized. CDR3 length: 15 residues. V was trimmed by 5 bases and J by 7 bases, leaving 18 bases between them. Germline V gene data show CDR1 as DFQATT and CDR2 as SNEGSKA (reference sequence). For 6 days, PBMCs labeled with CFSE were cultured with peptide pools at roughly 1 ug/mL each. Live CD56-CD19-CD16-CD3+CD4+ cells with low CFSE were sorted unfixed as proliferating CD4 T cells.

The clonotype comes from an adult woman who received an inactivated Zika virus vaccine. The genes are TRBV20-1 and TRBJ1-6, with D tentatively TRBD1 (6 bases). Sequenced here: antigen-activated CD4+ T cells from blood, cultured, sampled during a Zika inactivated vaccine study. As DNA, the CDR3 is TGCAGTGCTCCTCTCGAGGGACACGGAAATTCACCCCTCCACTTT. Translating it yields CSAPLEGHGNSPLHF.